These T cell receptor beta chains were read from a single sample in a study of T cells in Graves' hyperthyroidism and ophthalmopathy. TCRdb re-called the multiplex PCR reads with MiXCR, one entry per CDR3 protein. The profile shows 280,000 or so distinct CDR3 sequences, 25% to 30% of them singletons. The sample consisted of blood. The receptors originated from a man aged 35-49 years with Graves' hyperthyroidism that later progressed to Graves' ophthalmopathy. CDR3s include the opening cysteine and the closing phenylalanine or tryptophan. The D gene is left open where the match is weak. Rows give clone size only sometimes, using once, few, many, or a class for an expanded clone.

many,TRBV12-3/TRBV12-4,TRBJ2-7,NA,TGTGCCAGCAGGGACAGCTCCTACGGGCAGTACTTC,CASRDSSYGQYF
many,TRBV11-1,TRBJ1-1,NA,TGTGCCAGCAGATACTCAGGGGACACTGAAGCTTTCTTT,CASRYSGDTEAFF
NA,TRBV25-1,TRBJ1-5,TRBD1,TGTGCCAGCTCGACAGGGCATCAGCCCCAGCATTTT,CASSTGHQPQHF
NA,TRBV20-1,TRBJ2-5,NA,TGCAGTGCTACACCCTTTAGGACTCACGGCGGGGAGACCCAGTACTTC,CSATPFRTHGGETQYF
many,TRBV18,TRBJ1-1,NA,TGTGCCAGCTCACCGTACGAGGGGACGGGAGCTTTCTTT,CASSPYEGTGAFF
many,TRBV7-6,TRBJ1-5,NA,TGTGCCAGCAGCTCGACAGTGAGCAATCAGCCCCAGCATTTT,CASSSTVSNQPQHF
once,TRBV12-3/TRBV12-4,TRBJ2-5,TRBD2,TGTGCCAGCAGTTTAGGAGCTAGCGGGATATCAGAGACCCAGTACTTC,CASSLGASGISETQYF
many,TRBV15,TRBJ2-2,TRBD2,TGTGCCACCAGCACCGTAGGGACTAGCGCCACCGGGGAGCTGTTTTTT,CATSTVGTSATGELFF
many,TRBV25-1,TRBJ1-1,NA,TGTGCCAGCAGTGAATTATTCGGGGCTGAAGCTTTCTTT,CASSELFGAEAFF
NA,TRBV27,TRBJ2-7,NA,TGTGCCAGCAGTTTTGAAGGTGGGGAGCAGTACTTC,CASSFEGGEQYF
NA,TRBV6-1,TRBJ1-5,NA,TGCGCCAGCACAGGGAATCGCAATCAGCCCCAGCATTTT,CASTGNRNQPQHF
NA,TRBV11-3,TRBJ2-7,NA,TGTGCCAGCAGCTTAGCACGGGGCGCCTACGAGCAGTACTTC,CASSLARGAYEQYF
many,TRBV6-5,TRBJ1-1,NA,TGTGCCAGCCATCTCAACAGAGCAGCTGAAGCTTTCTTT,CASHLNRAAEAFF
many,TRBV28,TRBJ1-1,NA,TGTGCCAGCAGCGGGGGAGACACTGAAGCTTTCTTT,CASSGGDTEAFF
NA,TRBV6-1,TRBJ1-1,NA,TGTGCCAGCAACAGAGTGGGTAGGGGGACTGAAGCTTTCTTT,CASNRVGRGTEAFF
many,TRBV6-1,TRBJ2-2,NA,TGTGCCAGCAGTGAAGCCCCAGCGTCCACCGGGGAGCTGTTTTTT,CASSEAPASTGELFF
many,TRBV27,TRBJ1-2,NA,TGTGCCAGCAGTTTAGGACAGTTTAACTATCGCTACACCTTC,CASSLGQFNYRYTF
many,TRBV4-1,TRBJ1-1,NA,TGCGCCAGCAGCGCCACCCTAGGGCGGCACACTGAAGCTTTCTTT,CASSATLGRHTEAFF
many,TRBV6-2/TRBV6-3,TRBJ1-5,NA,TGTGCCAGCAGTTCGACCTCAGGGTTTGTTGAGCCCCAGCATTTT,CASSSTSGFVEPQHF
NA,TRBV4-1,TRBJ1-1,NA,TGCGCCAGCAGCCCTCCGGGACACTTATACCTGAACACTGAAGCTTTCTTT,CASSPPGHLYLNTEAFF
many,TRBV2,TRBJ2-2,NA,TGTGCCAGCACTAGACTGCGACTGAACACCGGGGAGCTGTTTTTT,CASTRLRLNTGELFF
many,TRBV29-1,TRBJ1-1,NA,TGCAGCGCCTATCAGGGATCCGAAGCTTTCTTT,CSAYQGSEAFF
NA,TRBV6-1,TRBJ1-6,NA,TGTGCCAGCAGTGGGGCTTTACCGACGGTATCCAATTCACCCCTCCACTTT,CASSGALPTVSNSPLHF
NA,TRBV12-3/TRBV12-4,TRBJ1-5,NA,TGTGCCAGCAGTTCGGCAGGGCGTCAGCCCCAGCATTTT,CASSSAGRQPQHF
few,TRBV7-2,TRBJ2-5,NA,TGTGCCAGCAGCCTCACCACACGGGAGACCCAGTACTTC,CASSLTTRETQYF
many,TRBV2,TRBJ1-2,NA,TGTGCCAGCAGGCCCGGGACTCAAAACTATGGCTACACCTTC,CASRPGTQNYGYTF
many,TRBV12-3/TRBV12-4,TRBJ2-7,NA,TGTGCCAGCAGTAGTTCGGACGCGGAAGCCTACGAGCAGTACTTC,CASSSSDAEAYEQYF
many,TRBV7-2,TRBJ2-5,NA,TGTGCCAGCAGCTTTGAATCAGGGACCCAGTACTTC,CASSFESGTQYF
NA,TRBV5-1,TRBJ2-6,NA,TGCGCCAGCAGCTACAGGGCTGTAGGACAGAGAGGGGCCAACGTCCTGACTTTC,CASSYRAVGQRGANVLTF
many,TRBV29-1,TRBJ2-7,NA,TGCAGCGTTGAAGTCCCAAACTACGAGCAGTACTTC,CSVEVPNYEQYF
many,TRBV6-5,TRBJ1-6,NA,TGTGCCAGCAGATACTCCGGGATCTATAATTCACCCCTCCACTTT,CASRYSGIYNSPLHF
many,TRBV7-6,TRBJ2-7,TRBD2,TGTGCCAGCAGCCAATCGACTAGCGGGATGTCTATGGAGCAGTACTTC,CASSQSTSGMSMEQYF
many,TRBV5-1,TRBJ1-1,NA,TGCGCCAGCAGCTTGAACAGGGCGGGCACTGAAGCTTTCTTT,CASSLNRAGTEAFF
many,TRBV9,TRBJ2-2,TRBD2,TGTGCCAGCAGCGGGAGCGGGAGCCCAAACACCGGGGAGCTGTTTTTT,CASSGSGSPNTGELFF
many,TRBV27,TRBJ2-2,NA,TGTGCCAGCAGTTTAAACCTAGTCACCGGGGAGCTGTTTTTT,CASSLNLVTGELFF
many,TRBV25-1,TRBJ2-5,TRBD2,TGTGCCAGCAGTGTACTGACTAGCGGACAAGAGACCCAGTACTTC,CASSVLTSGQETQYF
NA,TRBV5-1,TRBJ2-7,NA,TGCGCCAGCAGCTTCCCCCAAGGAGGGGCCGGCGAGCAGTACTTC,CASSFPQGGAGEQYF
many,TRBV7-8,TRBJ2-3,TRBD1,TGTGCCAGCAGCTTAAGCGGGACAGGGGGCACAGATACGCAGTATTTT,CASSLSGTGGTDTQYF
many,TRBV6-2/TRBV6-3,TRBJ2-6,TRBD2,TGTGCCAGCAGGGTAGGACTAGCGGGAGCTTATGGGGCCAACGTCCTGACTTTC,CASRVGLAGAYGANVLTF
many,TRBV4-1,TRBJ2-7,TRBD2,TGCGCCAGCAGCCAAGTTATAGCGGGAGGCCAGTACGAGCAGTACTTC,CASSQVIAGGQYEQYF
NA,TRBV6-1,TRBJ1-3,NA,TGTGCCAGCAGTGATTCATTCCTTCCCGCTGGAAACACCATATATTTT,CASSDSFLPAGNTIYF
many,TRBV5-6,TRBJ2-5,TRBD1,TGTGCCAGCAGGTCCGGGACAGAAGAGACCCAGTACTTC,CASRSGTEETQYF
many,TRBV12-3/TRBV12-4,TRBJ1-2,TRBD1,TGTGCCAGCAGTCCCGCGACAGGGAGGGGCTACACCTTC,CASSPATGRGYTF
many,TRBV6-1,TRBJ2-7,TRBD2,TGTGCCAGCAATCCAGTAGCGGGAGGTGTTTACGAGCAGTACTTC,CASNPVAGGVYEQYF
many,TRBV12-3/TRBV12-4,TRBJ1-2,NA,TGTGCCAGCAGTTTGGTGTCAGGGGAACATTATGGCTACACCTTC,CASSLVSGEHYGYTF
many,TRBV15,TRBJ2-1,TRBD2,TGTGCCACCAGCAGATTGAGCGGGGCCCCCTACAATGAGCAGTTCTTC,CATSRLSGAPYNEQFF
many,TRBV29-1,TRBJ2-5,NA,TGCAGCGTTCCGCATTGGCGGGAAGGGAGTGGGACCCAGTACTTC,CSVPHWREGSGTQYF
many,TRBV6-1,TRBJ1-1,NA,TGTGCCAGCAGCGTCCCGGGACAACCGAACACTGAAGCTTTCTTT,CASSVPGQPNTEAFF
many,TRBV2,TRBJ2-5,TRBD1,TGTGCCATCGACCCAGACAGGGGGCAAGAGACCCAGTACTTC,CAIDPDRGQETQYF
many,TRBV30,TRBJ2-7,NA,TGTGCCTGGAAGAGAGACAACTCCTACGAGCAGTACTTC,CAWKRDNSYEQYF
many,TRBV19,TRBJ2-7,NA,TGTGCCAGTAGTATTGCAGACGACTACGAGCAGTACTTC,CASSIADDYEQYF
many,TRBV12-3/TRBV12-4,TRBJ2-3,NA,TGTGCCAGCAGTATAGCTTCCCGCACAGATACGCAGTATTTT,CASSIASRTDTQYF
many,TRBV20-1,TRBJ2-2,TRBD2,TGCAGTGGCAGCGGGGCGAACACCGGGGAGCTGTTTTTT,CSGSGANTGELFF
few,TRBV4-1,TRBJ2-7,NA,TGCGCCAGCAGCCAATTTGCGACATCGAGGGAGCAGTACTTC,CASSQFATSREQYF
few,TRBV14,TRBJ1-5,NA,TGTGCCAGCAGCCAAGACGATGTACAGCCCCAGCATTTT,CASSQDDVQPQHF
NA,TRBV7-8,TRBJ2-7,TRBD2,TGTGCCAGCAGCTCTCCTGGGGAGGGGCACTACGAGCAGTACTTC,CASSSPGEGHYEQYF
many,TRBV7-9,TRBJ2-5,NA,TGTGCCAGCAGCTTAACTGGGGACGCTCGAGAGACCCAGTACTTC,CASSLTGDARETQYF
many,TRBV3-1,TRBJ2-5,NA,TGTGCCAGCAGCCAAGAAACTAGGTCAGAGACCCAGTACTTC,CASSQETRSETQYF
many,TRBV18,TRBJ2-2,NA,TGTGCCAGCTCACCAATGCTCGCGAGCCCCGGGGAGCTGTTTTTT,CASSPMLASPGELFF